These 20 T cell receptor beta chains came from one sample sequenced in a study of cytotoxic CD8 clonotypes in ibrutinib-treated CLL. Assay used: immunoSEQ multiplex PCR; TCRdb lists only in-frame clones, some missing. This repertoire shows some 200,000 clones, 70% found once; its top ten account for roughly 5.8%. The sample consisted of PBMCs, taken after 12 months of ibrutinib treatment. The receptors originated from a human donor with chronic lymphocytic leukemia.

This chain connects TRBV19 to TRBJ1-2; possibly TRBD1 for D (5 bases). V dropped 4 bases and J dropped 1 base, with 10 bases sitting between them. Looked up from germline, CDR1 is LNHDA and CDR2 is SQIVND (reference sequence). The CDR3 has 14 amino acids. CDR3 sequence: CASSTVDSNYGYTF. The CDR3 DNA sequence: TGTGCCAGTAGTACCGTCGACAGTAACTATGGCTACACCTTC.

The rearrangement joins TRBV19 to TRBJ2-3, with TRBD2 matching 14 bases. Trimming removed 5 bases from V and 9 bases from J; junction bases left unmatched: 7. CDR1 is LNHDA and CDR2 is SQIVND in the germline V gene (reference sequence). The CDR3 consists of 15 residues. The CDR3 sequence is CASSPRTSGRRTQYF. The CDR3 bases are TGTGCCAGTAGTCCCCGGACTAGCGGGAGGAGGACGCAGTATTTT.

The chain joins TRBV7-9 to TRBJ2-7; TRBD1 aligns across 9 bases. The CDR3 runs 14 residues. Germline lookup yields CDR1 SEHNR and CDR2 FQNEAQ (reference sequence). Unmatched junction bases numbered 6, after V lost 5 bases and J lost 4 bases. Here the CDR3 reads CASSPAGQGYEQYF. The CDR3, as DNA: TGTGCCAGCAGCCCAGCGGGACAGGGTTACGAGCAGTACTTC.

The chain carries TRBV29-1 and TRBJ2-3; D uncertain. V was cut by 6 bases and J by 10 bases, with 14 bases left in between. There are 11 residues in the CDR3. CDR1 and CDR2 from the germline V gene are SQVTM and ANQGSEA. CDR3 protein: CSVLEDTSQYF. The CDR3 DNA follows: TGCAGCGTCCTGGAAGACACCTCGCAGTATTTT.

This clone occurred a few times. The gene calls are TRBV5-1 and TRBJ1-2; possible D gene TRBD1, 5 bases. The germline gives CDR1 SGHRS, CDR2 YFSETQ. The CDR3 runs to 14 residues. Trimming took 3 bases from V and 7 from J, leaving 16 bases between them. CDR3 sequence reads: CASSWGNQESGYTF. CDR3 sequence (DNA): TGCGCCAGCAGCTGGGGGAATCAGGAGAGTGGCTACACCTTC.

In DNA, the CDR3 is TGTGCCAGTAGTATAGTAGGGTCAAAGAACACTGAAGCTTTCTTT. It specifies CASSIVGSKNTEAFF. The rearrangement joins TRBV19 to TRBJ1-1; D not certain. This CDR3 is 15 amino acids long. The germline V gene encodes CDR1 LNHDA and CDR2 SQIVND (reference sequence). V was cut by 1 base and J by 1 base, with 10 bases left in between.

This sequence joins TRBV25-1 and TRBJ2-7, with a weak D call TRBD1 (6 bases). The germline V gene encodes CDR1 MGHDK and CDR2 SYGVNS. The V end lost 0 bases, the J end lost 3 bases, and 15 bases lay between the germline ends. The CDR3 sequence is 16 residues long. The CDR3 DNA reads TGTGCCAGCAGTGAATACCCACCGGGACACATCTACGAGCAGTACTTC. Translation gives CASSEYPPGHIYEQYF.

This chain uses TRBV6-5 with TRBJ1-2; D is possibly TRBD1 (5 bases). The CDR3 totals 14 residues. The germline CDR1 and CDR2 sequences are MNHEY and SVGAGI. V was cut by 1 base and J by 5 bases, with 11 bases left in between. The CDR3 DNA reads as TGTGCCAGCAGTTACTTAGGGGCCAGTTATGGCTACACCTTC. This sequence encodes CASSYLGASYGYTF.

The genes are TRBV5-6 and TRBJ2-4, with D perhaps assigned TRBD1 or TRBD2 (7 bases each). Per germline, CDR1 SGHDT and CDR2 YYEEEE. The V end was cut by 0 bases, the J end by 8 bases, with 21 bases between. CDR3 length equals 17 residues. CDR3: CASSLEGGGYSGDIQYF. CDR3 DNA: TGTGCCAGCAGCTTGGAGGGAGGGGGCTATTCAGGTGACATTCAGTACTTC.

The CDR3 sequence is CASSLGTPDTQYF. In DNA, the CDR3 is TGTGCCAGCAGCTTAGGGACCCCCGATACGCAGTATTTT. This chain connects TRBV11-1 to TRBJ2-3; D remains ambiguous. The germline CDR1 and CDR2 sequences are SGHAT and FQDESV (reference sequence). CDR3 length equals 13 residues. V lost 1 base, J lost 6 bases, and 8 bases lay in between.

The V gene is TRBV2, the J gene TRBJ2-7; D gene ambiguous. CDR1 and CDR2 (germline): SNHLY, FYNNEI. The CDR3 runs to 10 residues. Deletions cut 8 bases from V and 2 bases from J, with 4 bases between. Here the CDR3 DNA reads TGTGCCAGCGGGACCTACGAGCAGTACTTC. Protein product: CASGTYEQYF.

This chain connects TRBV19 to TRBJ2-7; 12 nucleotides line up with TRBD1. The V and J ends lost 5 bases and 8 bases, in that order; junction bases with no gene match: 10. This CDR3 is built from 15 residues. Germline-derived CDR1 and CDR2 are LNHDA and SQIVND (reference sequence). The CDR3 is CASSSLGDRGLKQYF. In nucleotides, the CDR3 is TGTGCCAGTAGTTCTCTGGGGGACAGGGGGCTGAAGCAGTACTTC.

This chain uses TRBV7-2 with TRBJ2-7; the match to TRBD1 covers 9 bases. CDR1 and CDR2 (germline): SGHTA, FQGNSA. The CDR3 loop spans 15 amino acids. J lost 4 bases, V lost 2 bases, and 6 bases had no gene match. DNA of the CDR3: TGTGCCAGCAGCTTATGGGGGACAGGGCGATACGAGCAGTACTTC. This codes for CASSLWGTGRYEQYF. Drawing the rest from reference TRBV7-2 and TRBJ2-7, the complete variable domain is GAGVSQSPSNKVTEKGKDVELRCDPISGHTALYWYRQSLGQGLEFLIYFQGNSAPDKSGLPSDRFSAERTGGSVSTLTIQRTQQEDSAVYLCASSLWGTGRYEQYFGPGTRLTVT.

The rearrangement links TRBV10-3 to TRBJ1-2, with a weak D call TRBD1 (5 bases). The CDR3 consists of 13 residues. Germline V lookup: CDR1 ENHRY, CDR2 SYGVKD. The germline V and J ends were trimmed by 6 bases and 5 bases, with 13 bases remaining between them. In nucleotides, the CDR3 is TGTGCCATCAGACAGGACGACCCATATGGCTACACCTTC. It specifies CAIRQDDPYGYTF.

This chain uses TRBV5-1 with TRBJ2-7; a possible D gene is TRBD1 (5 bases). The V gene lost 4 bases and the J gene lost 0 bases, with 11 bases spanning the gap. Per germline, CDR1 SGHRS and CDR2 YFSETQ. The CDR3 has 14 amino acids. CDR3 sequence: CASSVQASSYEQYF. The CDR3 DNA is TGCGCCAGCAGCGTACAGGCGAGCTCCTACGAGCAGTACTTC.

Of note for this clone: Other DNA variants within this sample encode the same CDR3. The chain employs TRBV5-1 and TRBJ2-1; D ambiguous. Between the trimmed V and J ends, which lost 0 bases and 1 base, there was a span of 5 bases. The germline CDR1 and CDR2 sequences are SGHRS and YFSETQ. The CDR3 loop spans 14 amino acids. The CDR3 DNA reads TGCGCCAGCAGCTTGGTGTCATCCTACAATGAGCAGTTCTTC. Residues: CASSLVSSYNEQFF.

The J gene is TRBJ2-7, the V gene TRBV29-1; D remains ambiguous. Per germline, CDR1 SQVTM and CDR2 ANQGSEA. This CDR3 is 10 amino acids long. V was shortened by 3 bases and J by 4 bases, with 4 bases between the two germline ends. CDR3 in amino acids: CSVEDYEQYF. As DNA, the CDR3 is TGCAGCGTTGAGGATTACGAGCAGTACTTC.

The rearrangement uses TRBV4-2 and TRBJ2-3; 8 bases are a match to TRBD2. After removal of 1 base from V and 6 bases from J, the junction contained 12 bases not matched to a gene. There are 17 residues in the CDR3. CDR1 is LGHNA and CDR2 is YNFKEQ in the germline V gene. For the CDR3, the DNA is TGTGCCAGCAGCCAAGTTGGGGCAGGACGGACTAGCGATACGCAGTATTTT. This sequence encodes CASSQVGAGRTSDTQYF.

J is TRBJ1-5 and V is TRBV6-6, with D possibly being TRBD1 (5 bases). Germline V gives CDR1 MNHNY, CDR2 SVGAGI (reference sequence). This CDR3 contains 16 residues. V lost 2 bases, J lost 1 base, and 12 bases lay in between. CDR3 coding DNA: TGTGCCAGCAGTTACGGGGACCGGACGAGCAATCAGCCCCAGCATTTT. Its protein is CASSYGDRTSNQPQHF.

As concerns this clone: Other DNA sequences of this sample code for an identical CDR3. The chain combines TRBV7-2 with TRBJ2-7, with D perhaps matching TRBD1 (5 bases). Trimming removed 1 base from V and 2 bases from J, with 9 bases in between. CDR3 length equals 14 residues. Germline assignment: CDR1 SGHTA and CDR2 FQGNSA. The CDR3 DNA is TGTGCCAGCAGCTTAGTTCAGGGAACCTACGAGCAGTACTTC. Amino acid sequence: CASSLVQGTYEQYF.